This T cell receptor beta chain was sequenced during a study of beta chain features in type 1 diabetes. Notes on this clone: What it recognizes is unknown.

Each of the sorted populations had a purity greater than 98%. The V gene's germline CDR1 is LNHDA and CDR2 SQIVND (reference sequence). The CDR3 is 12 amino acids. The ends were cut back, 6 bases at V and 5 bases at J, with 10 bases in the middle. Points from the study as a whole: A moderate, significant TCRB CDR3 shortening appeared in type 1 diabetes across four CD4+ subsets.

The sequenced template was cDNA made from the entire isolated RNA. The data were produced by immunoSEQ multiplex PCR, yet TCRdb's version contains in-frame clones alone and is incomplete. The repertoire holds hundreds of thousands of clones, with about an eighth as singletons. The V and J genes are TRBV19 and TRBJ1-2, with D perhaps TRBD1 (5 bases). The sequencing input was naive CD4+ T cells from blood. The clonotype was recovered from a young man with type 1 diabetes. The CDR3 nucleotides are TGTGCCAGTAGGAAGACAGCTTATGGCTACACCTTC. Translated: CASRKTAYGYTF.